Below, 28 T cell receptor beta chains from the same sample are listed, as sequenced in a study of patients and donors after allogeneic stem cell transplantation (dated by TCRdb to about 2020). The library was generated by RT-PCR. TCRdb shows the sequencer as NextSeq 550. TCRdb trimmed the raw reads at Q25, called clones with MiXCR and kept productive beta chains. One record per CDR3 amino acid sequence lists the most common genes and DNA. The sample contains tens of thousands of distinct CDR3 sequences, around 5% of them found a single time. Of the sample, 2.5% to 3% falls within the top ten clones. Material for sequencing was blood, either unsorted or a sorted T cell fraction (not recorded which). The receptor source for this set is a human donor who was either an allogeneic HSCT recipient or a stem cell or donor lymphocyte infusion donor (not recorded which). It is not recorded whose cells these are; they may come from a transplant donor.

This clonotype has a handful of counts. The gene calls are TRBV5-1 and TRBJ2-1; perhaps TRBD1 as D (6 bases). This CDR3 region has 15 residues. From germline, CDR1 is SGHRS and CDR2 YFSETQ. V was pared by 3 bases and J by 7 bases, with 17 bases between. The CDR3 reads CASSSALTGWNEQFF. The CDR3 DNA follows: TGCGCCAGCAGCTCCGCCTTGACAGGTTGGAATGAGCAGTTCTTC.

This clonotype was counted only a few times. The chain has TRBV12-3 or TRBV12-4 and TRBJ1-2; a possible D gene is TRBD1 (5 bases). The CDR3 totals 15 residues. The V gene lost 6 bases and the J gene lost 6 bases, with 20 bases spanning the gap. DNA for the CDR3: TGTGCCAGCAGCCCGTTTCTCCCAGGGTCAGATGGCTACACCTTC. Amino acid sequence: CASSPFLPGSDGYTF.

This clonotype has ten or more counts. In DNA form, the CDR3 reads TGTGCCAGCAGCGTAGACCCGGGACTCACCTACGAGCAGTACTTC. It translates to CASSVDPGLTYEQYF. The gene calls are TRBV9 and TRBJ2-7; D is possibly TRBD2 (6 bases). The germline V gene has CDR1 SGDLS and CDR2 YYNGEE. CDR3 length equals 15 residues. The ends were cut back, 0 bases at V and 2 bases at J, with 12 bases in the middle.

This clonotype has ten or more counts. The gene calls are TRBV14 and TRBJ2-7; 12 bases are shared with TRBD2. The CDR3 length is 19 residues. Trimming at V came to 1 base and at J to 4 bases, leaving 14 bases not matched to a gene. Germline CDR1 is SGHDN and CDR2 is FVKESK. CDR3 region: CASSQATSGRWDGKYEQYF. The DNA for the CDR3 is TGTGCCAGCAGCCAAGCGACTAGCGGGAGATGGGATGGGAAATACGAGCAGTACTTC.

This clonotype has only a few counts. The chain recombines TRBV6-6 with TRBJ2-7; the match to TRBD1 covers 8 bases. Germline values: CDR1 MNHNY, CDR2 SVGAGI (reference sequence). The V segment lost 3 bases and the J segment 4 bases; nucleotides outside the gene matches: 2. The CDR3 is 13 amino acids. The CDR3 DNA reads as TGTGCCAGCAGTTATGGGACAGGATACGAGCAGTACTTC. This sequence encodes CASSYGTGYEQYF.

In this sample, this clonotype turned up many times. This rearrangement joins TRBV24-1 to TRBJ2-6; D is unresolved. The CDR3 is made up of 13 amino acids. Germline lookup yields CDR1 KGHDR and CDR2 SFDVKD. Between the trimmed V and J ends, which lost 6 bases and 0 bases, there was a span of 2 bases. CDR3 in DNA: TGTGCCACCAGTCCCTCTGGGGCCAACGTCCTGACTTTC. Residues: CATSPSGANVLTF.

This clonotype was seen a few times. V and J are TRBV24-1 and TRBJ1-2, with D possibly being TRBD1 (5 bases). The germline CDR1 and CDR2 sequences are KGHDR and SFDVKD. V lost 2 bases and J 8 bases, leaving 11 bases between the germline ends. The CDR3 length is 13 residues. In DNA, the CDR3 is TGTGCCACCAGTGATTCGCCCCGGGGCGGCTACACCTTC. It specifies CATSDSPRGGYTF.

This clonotype occurred many times. The chain has TRBV11-2 and TRBJ2-3, with 14 bases aligning to TRBD2. The CDR3 has 19 residues. Germline CDR1 reads SGHAT; CDR2 reads FQNNGV. The V segment lost 1 base and the J segment 4 bases; nucleotides outside the gene matches: 10. As DNA, the CDR3 is TGTGCCAGCAGCTTAGGAAGACTAGCGGGGGGGCTGGTCGCAGATACGCAGTATTTT. It codes for CASSLGRLAGGLVADTQYF.

This clonotype showed up many times. CDR3 sequence reads: CASSLGYVRMNTEAFF. The CDR3 DNA sequence: TGTGCCAGCAGCTTGGGGTATGTGAGGATGAACACTGAAGCTTTCTTT. This sequence joins TRBV5-4 and TRBJ1-1; D unresolved. V lost 0 bases, J lost 0 bases, and 12 bases lay in between. Germline V gene lookup returns CDR1 SGHNT and CDR2 YYREEE (reference sequence). The CDR3 runs to 16 residues.

At least ten counts were recorded for this clonotype. The V call is TRBV6-4, the J call TRBJ2-3; D remains unclear. CDR3 length: 14 residues. The V end lost 5 bases, the J end lost 2 bases, and 11 bases lay between the germline ends. Per germline, CDR1 MRHNA and CDR2 SNTAGT. This CDR3 is CASSRQINTDTQYF. The CDR3 DNA is TGTGCCAGCAGTCGCCAAATAAACACAGATACGCAGTATTTT.

In this sample, this clonotype turned up many times. The chain couples TRBV4-1 to TRBJ2-3; no clear D gene. Trimming removed 0 bases from V and 3 bases from J, with 10 bases in between. Germline V CDR1 and CDR2: MGHRA, YSYEKL. The CDR3 is made up of 15 amino acids. CDR3 sequence: CASSQDLARTDTQYF. In nucleotides, the CDR3 is TGCGCCAGCAGCCAAGATTTGGCCAGGACAGATACGCAGTATTTT.

This clonotype was observed a handful of times. This chain connects TRBV10-3 to TRBJ1-1, with 8 positions matching TRBD1. Germline CDR1 reads ENHRY; CDR2 reads SYGVKD. The CDR3 loop spans 16 amino acids. Trimming cost V 2 bases and J 7 bases; bases outside gene matches: 12. The CDR3 DNA follows: TGTGCCATCAGTGAGACCACAACAGGGGGGGTCGGTGAAGCTTTCTTT. It yields the protein CAISETTTGGVGEAFF.

This chain joins TRBV30 and TRBJ2-1; D is perhaps TRBD1 (6 bases). CDR3 length equals 14 residues. CDR1 GTSNPN and CDR2 SVGIG come from the germline V gene (reference sequence). Deletions cut 3 bases from V and 7 bases from J, with 16 bases between. The CDR3 DNA follows: TGTGCCTGGAGGAGGTCCCGACAGGCTAATGAGCAGTTCTTC. Amino acids: CAWRRSRQANEQFF.

In its sample, this clonotype was seen a few times. The chain is built from TRBV11-3 and TRBJ2-7, with 7 bases identical to TRBD1. V was clipped by 5 bases and J by 2 bases; unmatched bases: 12. CDR3 length: 16 amino acids. Germline V lookup: CDR1 SGHNT, CDR2 YENEEA. The chain's CDR3 is CASSLQIGTVTYEQYF. The CDR3 DNA sequence: TGTGCCAGCAGCCTCCAGATAGGGACAGTCACCTACGAGCAGTACTTC.

This clonotype came up many times. This chain connects TRBV21-1 to TRBJ1-6. TRBV21-1 is listed as a pseudogene. The CDR3 is 10 amino acids. The CDR3 sequence is CASPFSPLHF. CDR3 DNA: TGTGCCAGCCCGTTTTCACCCCTCCACTTT.

There are a few counts of this clonotype. The chain uses TRBV19 and TRBJ1-2, with D unclear. Trimming left V 6 bases short and J 0 bases short, with 23 bases between. The CDR3 is made up of 18 amino acids. In germline, CDR1 is LNHDA, CDR2 SQIVND (reference sequence). CDR3 in amino acids: CASSHIFVSTAANYGYTF. DNA of the CDR3: TGTGCCAGTAGCCACATCTTCGTGAGCACCGCAGCTAACTATGGCTACACCTTC.

The chain combines TRBV5-6 with TRBJ2-1, with a tentative D call TRBD2 (7 bases). Germline CDR1 is SGHDT and CDR2 is YYEEEE. Deletions cut 5 bases from V and 0 bases from J, with 27 bases between. The CDR3 extends over 20 amino acids. CDR3 region: CASSKIGGVAGQSSYNEQFF. CDR3 nucleotides: TGTGCCAGCAGTAAAATTGGGGGCGTAGCGGGCCAAAGCTCCTACAATGAGCAGTTCTTC.

The table lists this clonotype with a few counts. V and J are TRBV5-1 and TRBJ1-1; the match to TRBD1 covers 7 bases. Trimming removed 4 bases from V and 7 bases from J; junction bases left unmatched: 13. The germline gives CDR1 SGHRS, CDR2 YFSETQ. The CDR3 is made up of 15 amino acids. CDR3: CASSVQGGLGGEAFF. In nucleotides, the CDR3 is TGCGCCAGCAGCGTTCAGGGGGGGCTGGGTGGTGAAGCTTTCTTT.

This clonotype was observed many times. The rearrangement links TRBV29-1 to TRBJ2-1, with D maybe TRBD2 (7 bases). V lost 4 bases and J lost 3, with 10 bases in between. Germline lookup yields CDR1 SQVTM and CDR2 ANQGSEA. CDR3 size: 13 residues. CDR3 in amino acids: CSVGGGFYNEQFF. The CDR3 DNA reads TGCAGCGTTGGGGGGGGCTTCTACAATGAGCAGTTCTTC.

The rearrangement uses TRBV6-1 and TRBJ1-6; D uncertain. The CDR3 has 13 residues. Germline V lookup: CDR1 MNHNS, CDR2 SASEGT. Trimming left V 5 bases short and J 2 bases short, with 4 bases between. This chain's CDR3 is CASSRTYNSPLHF. The DNA for the CDR3 is TGTGCCAGCAGTAGGACCTATAATTCACCCCTCCACTTT.

Many counts were recorded for this clonotype. The rearrangement links TRBV20-1 to TRBJ2-3; no firm D call. In germline, CDR1 is DFQATT, CDR2 SNEGSKA (reference sequence). This CDR3 is 13 amino acids long. V was pared by 2 bases and J by 2 bases, with 8 bases between. This CDR3 is CSARPRATDTQYF. The DNA for the CDR3 is TGCAGTGCTAGACCCCGAGCCACAGATACGCAGTATTTT.

This clonotype was detected many times. The chain links TRBV28 to TRBJ2-1, with 8 bases aligning to TRBD1. The CDR3 consists of 15 residues. Trimming took 5 bases from V and 9 from J; bases not matched to a gene: 12. CDR1 MDHEN and CDR2 SYDVKM come from the germline V gene. CDR3 protein: CASSLPQGDSAEQFF. The CDR3 DNA reads as TGTGCCAGCAGTCTCCCACAGGGGGATTCGGCTGAGCAGTTCTTC.

At least ten counts were recorded for this clonotype. The V and J genes are TRBV20-1 and TRBJ2-3; 8 positions match TRBD2. The germline gives CDR1 DFQATT, CDR2 SNEGSKA (reference sequence). This CDR3 has 14 amino acids. With V trimmed by 5 bases and J by 4 bases, 8 bases remained unmatched. Written as DNA, the CDR3 is TGCAGTGCTGACCGGGGGGGGAACCCAGATACGCAGTATTTT. Translated: CSADRGGNPDTQYF.

Only a few counts were recorded for this clonotype. This chain links TRBV6-2 or TRBV6-3 with TRBJ1-2; D gene unclear. CDR3 length: 12 residues. The V gene's germline CDR1 is MNHEY and CDR2 SVGEGT. V lost 7 bases to trimming and J lost 7 bases, with 13 bases between them. CDR3: CASTELLGGYTF. The CDR3 DNA reads as TGTGCCAGCACCGAACTCTTGGGTGGCTACACCTTC.

Ten or more counts support this clonotype. The gene calls are TRBV5-6 and TRBJ1-1, with TRBD1 matching over 8 bases. After removal of 4 bases from V and 0 bases from J, the junction contained 8 bases not matched to a gene. CDR1 is SGHDT and CDR2 is YYEEEE in the germline V gene. CDR3 size: 16 residues. The CDR3 coding sequence is TGTGCCAGCAGCGCCGACAGGGGATACGTGAACACTGAAGCTTTCTTT. Residues: CASSADRGYVNTEAFF.

In this sample, this clonotype turned up many times. The CDR3 region is CASSLAPGNTGELFF. In DNA, the CDR3 is TGTGCCAGCAGCTTAGCCCCAGGGAACACCGGGGAGCTGTTTTTT. This rearrangement joins TRBV7-6 to TRBJ2-2; D not resolved. In germline, CDR1 is SGHVS, CDR2 FNYEAQ. V dropped 0 bases and J dropped 1 base, with 6 bases sitting between them. The CDR3 extends over 15 amino acids. Supplemented by reference TRBV7-6 and TRBJ2-2, the full variable domain reads GAGVSQSPRYKVTKRGQDVALRCDPISGHVSLYWYRQALGQGPEFLTYFNYEAQQDKSGLPNDRFSAERPEGSISTLTIQRTEQRDSAMYRCASSLAPGNTGELFFGEGSRLTVL.

This clonotype appeared many times. This chain joins TRBV6-1 and TRBJ1-3; tentatively, D is TRBD1 (5 bases). V lost 5 bases and J 3 bases, leaving 11 bases between the germline ends. In germline, CDR1 is MNHNS, CDR2 SASEGT. This CDR3 has 14 residues. Here the CDR3 DNA reads TGTGCCAGCAGTCGGGAAGGGGTTGGAAACACCATATATTTT. Translation gives CASSREGVGNTIYF.

This clonotype was counted at least ten times. The rearrangement links TRBV4-2 to TRBJ2-4; perhaps TRBD2 as D (5 bases). Germline CDR1 reads LGHNA; CDR2 reads YNFKEQ. Trimming removed 0 bases at V and 0 bases at J, with 6 bases between. The CDR3 spans 15 residues. CDR3 sequence: CASSQEAGAKNIQYF. Written as DNA, the CDR3 is TGTGCCAGCAGCCAAGAGGCGGGAGCCAAAAACATTCAGTACTTC.